The clone carrying this TCR beta chain was counted ten times or more. What it recognizes is unknown. This CDR3 contains 14 residues. Germline-derived CDR1 and CDR2 are SNHLY and FYNNEI. V lost 7 bases and J lost 2; bases outside the gene matches: 6. A single record per CDR3 protein comes from TCRdb applying MiXCR to the RT-PCR reads. The table records approximately 250,000 distinct CDR3 sequences, about 12% of them present only once. These data originate in a study of response to subunit inactivated influenza vaccine. Study-level results: Every seasonal influenza vaccination brings in few new T cells, the authors suggested.

This chain connects TRBV2 to TRBJ2-7, with TRBD1 matching over 9 bases. The origin of this receptor is a man aged 50 or older who received an inactivated influenza vaccine. Material: non-naive T cells sorted from PBMCs, obtained roughly 2 weeks before vaccination. DNA of the CDR3: TGTGCCAGCAAAGACAGGGGGGGGACCTACGAGCAGTACTTC. Its translation is CASKDRGGTYEQYF.